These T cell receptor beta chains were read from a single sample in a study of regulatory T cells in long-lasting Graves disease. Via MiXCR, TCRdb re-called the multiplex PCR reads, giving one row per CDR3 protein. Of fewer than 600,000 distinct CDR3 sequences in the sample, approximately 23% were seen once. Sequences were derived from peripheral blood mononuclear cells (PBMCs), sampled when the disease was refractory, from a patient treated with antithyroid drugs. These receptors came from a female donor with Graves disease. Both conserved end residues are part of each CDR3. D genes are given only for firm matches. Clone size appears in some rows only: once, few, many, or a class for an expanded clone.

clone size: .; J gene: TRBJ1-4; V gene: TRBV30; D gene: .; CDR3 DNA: TGTGCCTGGAGTGGGGGAGGGGGTAATGAAAAACTGTTTTTT; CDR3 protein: CAWSGGGGNEKLFF
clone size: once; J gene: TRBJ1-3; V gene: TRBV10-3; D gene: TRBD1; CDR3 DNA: TGTGCCATCAGCGAAGGAGACAGGGGCCCTGGAAACACCATATATTTT; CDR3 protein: CAISEGDRGPGNTIYF
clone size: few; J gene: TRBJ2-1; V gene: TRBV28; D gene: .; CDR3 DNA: TGTGCCAGCAGGCCTAGTTGGGATGAGCAGTTCTTC; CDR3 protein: CASRPSWDEQFF
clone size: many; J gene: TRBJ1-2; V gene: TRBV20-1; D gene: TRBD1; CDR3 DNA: TGCAGTGCTGGGACAGGGGCGGATGGCTACACCTTC; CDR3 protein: CSAGTGADGYTF
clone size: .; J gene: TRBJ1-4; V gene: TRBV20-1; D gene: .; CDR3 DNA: TGCAGTGCTAGAGTCCAGGGTTACGGTGAAAAACTGTTTTTT; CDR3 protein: CSARVQGYGEKLFF
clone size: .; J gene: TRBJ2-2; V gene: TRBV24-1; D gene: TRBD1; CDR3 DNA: TGTGCCACCAGTGATCGGGACAGGGGGAAGGGGAACACCGGGGAGCTGTTTTTT; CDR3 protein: CATSDRDRGKGNTGELFF
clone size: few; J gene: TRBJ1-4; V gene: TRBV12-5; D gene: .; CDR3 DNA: TGTGTTTTTGACCCGGGGCTGTGGGAAAAACTGTTTTTT; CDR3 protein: CVFDPGLWEKLFF
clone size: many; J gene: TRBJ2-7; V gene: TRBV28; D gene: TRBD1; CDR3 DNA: TGTGCCCTATGGACAGGATACGAGCAGTACTTC; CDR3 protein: CALWTGYEQYF
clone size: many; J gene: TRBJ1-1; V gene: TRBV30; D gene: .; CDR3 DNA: TGTGCCTGGAGTATCCAGGGAGGCACTGAAGCTTTCTTT; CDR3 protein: CAWSIQGGTEAFF
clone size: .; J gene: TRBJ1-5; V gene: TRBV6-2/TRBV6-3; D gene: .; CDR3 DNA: TGTGCCAGCAGTTACTCGATTATCCCGCGGGGCTATAGCAATCAGCCCCAGCATTTT; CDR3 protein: CASSYSIIPRGYSNQPQHF
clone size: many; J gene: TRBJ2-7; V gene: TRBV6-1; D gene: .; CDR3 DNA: TGTGCCAGCAGTCCGCGAAGGGGCGTCGTGTTGCACGAGCAGTACTTC; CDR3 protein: CASSPRRGVVLHEQYF
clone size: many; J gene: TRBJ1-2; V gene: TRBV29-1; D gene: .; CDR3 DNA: TGCAGCGTTGGAGAAGGGGGTTATGGCTACACCTTC; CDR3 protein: CSVGEGGYGYTF
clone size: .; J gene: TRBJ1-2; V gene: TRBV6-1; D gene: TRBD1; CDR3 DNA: TGTGCCAGCCAAGACAGGGTCATAGGATATGGCTACACCTTC; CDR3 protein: CASQDRVIGYGYTF
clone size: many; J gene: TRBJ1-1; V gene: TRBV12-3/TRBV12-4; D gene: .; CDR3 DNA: TGTGCCAGCAGCCCCCGCTGGCAGGACACTGAAGCTTTCTTT; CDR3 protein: CASSPRWQDTEAFF
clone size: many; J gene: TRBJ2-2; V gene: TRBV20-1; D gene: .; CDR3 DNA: TGCAGTGCTAGACAGGGGGGCGGGGAGCTGTTTTTT; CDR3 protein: CSARQGGGELFF
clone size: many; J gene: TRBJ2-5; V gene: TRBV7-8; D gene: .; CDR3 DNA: TGTGCCAGCAGCTTAAGCCGGGGCCCTGGGGAGACCCAGTACTTC; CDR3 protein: CASSLSRGPGETQYF
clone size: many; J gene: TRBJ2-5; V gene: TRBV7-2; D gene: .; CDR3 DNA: TGTGCCAGCAGCTTGTTGCTTTTCGAGACCCAGTACTTC; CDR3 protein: CASSLLLFETQYF
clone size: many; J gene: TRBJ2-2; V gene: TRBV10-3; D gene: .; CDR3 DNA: TGTGCCATCAGTCCGCCGGGAAACACCGGGGAGCTGTTTTTT; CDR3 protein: CAISPPGNTGELFF
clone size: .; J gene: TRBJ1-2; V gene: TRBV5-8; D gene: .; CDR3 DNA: TGTGCCAGCAGCTTGCTGGGCTACACCTTC; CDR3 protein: CASSLLGYTF
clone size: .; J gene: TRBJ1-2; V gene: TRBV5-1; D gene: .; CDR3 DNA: TGCGCCAGCAGCCCCAGCAGGAACTATGGCTACACCTTC; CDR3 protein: CASSPSRNYGYTF
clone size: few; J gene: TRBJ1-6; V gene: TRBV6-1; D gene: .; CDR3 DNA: TGTGCCAGCAGTGACCCTCAGGGGAAAGATTCACCCCTCCACTTT; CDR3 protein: CASSDPQGKDSPLHF
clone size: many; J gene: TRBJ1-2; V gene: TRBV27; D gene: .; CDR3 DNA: TGTGCCAGCGGGACGGCCTTTAATTATGGCTACACCTTC; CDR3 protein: CASGTAFNYGYTF
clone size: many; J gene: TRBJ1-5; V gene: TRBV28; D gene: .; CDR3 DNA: TGTGCCAGCAGTCCACCGTCCGGGAATAATCAGCCCCAGCATTTT; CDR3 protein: CASSPPSGNNQPQHF
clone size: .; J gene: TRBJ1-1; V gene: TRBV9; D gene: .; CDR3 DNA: TGTGCCAGCAGCGTAGAACAGGGTACCACTGAAGCTTTCTTT; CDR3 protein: CASSVEQGTTEAFF
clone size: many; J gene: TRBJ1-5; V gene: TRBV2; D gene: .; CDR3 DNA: TGTGCCAGCGGGGGGGCAGGGTCTGGCACCCATTTT; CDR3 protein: CASGGAGSGTHF
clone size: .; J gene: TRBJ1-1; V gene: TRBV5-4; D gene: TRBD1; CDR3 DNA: TGTGCCAGCAGCTTGGCCCGGGGGACAGGGGAGGTTGAAGCTTTCTTT; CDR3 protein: CASSLARGTGEVEAFF
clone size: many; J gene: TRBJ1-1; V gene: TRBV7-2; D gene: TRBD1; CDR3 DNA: TGTGCCAGCAGGGAGGGACAGGGGAACACTGAAGCTTTCTTT; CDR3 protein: CASREGQGNTEAFF
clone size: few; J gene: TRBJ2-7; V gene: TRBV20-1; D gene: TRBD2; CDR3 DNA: TGCAGTGCTAGAGACGCCGGGAGGGCCGACCTCGAGCAGTACTTC; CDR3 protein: CSARDAGRADLEQYF
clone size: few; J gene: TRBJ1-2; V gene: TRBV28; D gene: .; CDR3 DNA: TGTGCCAGCAGTTTCGGCCCAGGGAACTATGGCTACACCTTC; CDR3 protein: CASSFGPGNYGYTF
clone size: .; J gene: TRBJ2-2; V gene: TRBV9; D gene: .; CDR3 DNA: TGTGCCAGCAGCCCCAGTGGGGGCTGGACCGGGGAGCTGTTTTTT; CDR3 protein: CASSPSGGWTGELFF
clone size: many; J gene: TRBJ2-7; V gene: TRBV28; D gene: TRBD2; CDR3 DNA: TGTGCCAGCAGTTTTTCCCTACTAGCGGGACCCTACGAGCAGTACTTC; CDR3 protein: CASSFSLLAGPYEQYF
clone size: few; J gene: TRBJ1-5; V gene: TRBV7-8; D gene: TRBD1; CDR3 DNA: TGTGCCAGCAGCCCAGGACGCCTACTGACAGGGAAGCCCCAGCATTTT; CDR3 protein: CASSPGRLLTGKPQHF
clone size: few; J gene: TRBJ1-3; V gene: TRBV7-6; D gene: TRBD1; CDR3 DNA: TGTGCCAGCAGCTCGCGCAGGGGGCGGAACACCATATATTTT; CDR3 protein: CASSSRRGRNTIYF
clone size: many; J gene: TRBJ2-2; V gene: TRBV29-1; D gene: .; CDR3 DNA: TGCAGCGGGGGGGGCAGAAACACCGGGGAGCTGTTTTTT; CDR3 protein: CSGGGRNTGELFF
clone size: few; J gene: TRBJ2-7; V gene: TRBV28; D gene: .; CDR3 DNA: TGTGCCAGCAGCCGGGGACCTCCGGTAAGGTACGAGCAGTACTTC; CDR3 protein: CASSRGPPVRYEQYF
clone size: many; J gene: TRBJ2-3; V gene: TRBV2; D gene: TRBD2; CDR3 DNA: TGTGCCAGCAGTGGTTTAGCGGGGGTTATAGATACGCAGTATTTT; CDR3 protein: CASSGLAGVIDTQYF
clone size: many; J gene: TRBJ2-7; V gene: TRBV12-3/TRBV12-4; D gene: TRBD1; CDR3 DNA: TGTGCCAGCAGCCCAGGGACAGGGGGGGGAAGGCAGTACTTC; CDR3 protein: CASSPGTGGGRQYF
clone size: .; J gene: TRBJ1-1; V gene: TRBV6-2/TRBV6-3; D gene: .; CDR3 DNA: TGTGCCAGCAGGCAGCAGGGAGAGAACACTGAAGCTTTCTTT; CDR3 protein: CASRQQGENTEAFF
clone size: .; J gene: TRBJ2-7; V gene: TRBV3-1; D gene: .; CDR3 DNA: TGTGCCAGCAGCCTTCCCCAGGGTGACGAGCAGTACTTC; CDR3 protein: CASSLPQGDEQYF
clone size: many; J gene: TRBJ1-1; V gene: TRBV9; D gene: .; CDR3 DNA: TGTGCCAGCAACAGAAACCGGGTGGGCACTGAAGCTTTCTTT; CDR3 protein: CASNRNRVGTEAFF
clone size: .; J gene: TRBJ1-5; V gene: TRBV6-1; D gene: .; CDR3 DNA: TGTGCCAGCAGTGAATTTGGGGGGTTTGAGCCCCAGCATTTT; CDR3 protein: CASSEFGGFEPQHF
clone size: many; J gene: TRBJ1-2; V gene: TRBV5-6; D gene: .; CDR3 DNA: TGTGCCAGCAGCTTAGCGGGGATACCTCGAGGTGGTTACACCTTC; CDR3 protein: CASSLAGIPRGGYTF
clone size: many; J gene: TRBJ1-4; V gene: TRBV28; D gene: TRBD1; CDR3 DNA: TGTGCCAGCAGTTTAGGACAGGTCAATGAAAAACTGTTTTTT; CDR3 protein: CASSLGQVNEKLFF
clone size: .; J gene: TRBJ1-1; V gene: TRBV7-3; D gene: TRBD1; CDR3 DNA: TGTGCCAGCAGCCCACGGACAGGGAAAGCTTTCTTT; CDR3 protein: CASSPRTGKAFF
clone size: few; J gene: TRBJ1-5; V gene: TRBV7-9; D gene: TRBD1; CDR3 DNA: TGTGCCAGCAGCTCCACGGGACAGGGGGGGAATCAGCCCCAGCATTTT; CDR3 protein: CASSSTGQGGNQPQHF
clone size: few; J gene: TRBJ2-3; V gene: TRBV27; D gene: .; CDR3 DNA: TGTGCCAGCAGTTTAAACTGGGGCACAGATACGCAGTATTTT; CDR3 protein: CASSLNWGTDTQYF
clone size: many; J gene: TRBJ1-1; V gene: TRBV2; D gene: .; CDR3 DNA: TGTGCCAGCAGTGAGGGGCTGGGGATCTCCACTGAAGCTTTCTTT; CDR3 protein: CASSEGLGISTEAFF
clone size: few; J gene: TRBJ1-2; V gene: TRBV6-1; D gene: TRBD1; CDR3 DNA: TGTGCCGCCTCGGACAGGGAGCTGTTAAGTGATGGCTACACCTTC; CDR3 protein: CAASDRELLSDGYTF
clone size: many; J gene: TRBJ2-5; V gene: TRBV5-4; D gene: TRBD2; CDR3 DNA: TGTGCCAGCAGCCGGACTAGCGGGATGGAGGAGACCCAGTACTTC; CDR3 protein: CASSRTSGMEETQYF
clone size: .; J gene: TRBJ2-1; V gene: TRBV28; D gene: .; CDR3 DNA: TGTGCCAGCAGTTTCCTAGTCCTAGCCGATGAGCAGTTCTTC; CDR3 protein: CASSFLVLADEQFF
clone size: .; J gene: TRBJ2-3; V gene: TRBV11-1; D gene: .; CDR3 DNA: TGTGCCAGCAGCAGCCAAAACACAGATACGCAGTATTTT; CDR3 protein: CASSSQNTDTQYF